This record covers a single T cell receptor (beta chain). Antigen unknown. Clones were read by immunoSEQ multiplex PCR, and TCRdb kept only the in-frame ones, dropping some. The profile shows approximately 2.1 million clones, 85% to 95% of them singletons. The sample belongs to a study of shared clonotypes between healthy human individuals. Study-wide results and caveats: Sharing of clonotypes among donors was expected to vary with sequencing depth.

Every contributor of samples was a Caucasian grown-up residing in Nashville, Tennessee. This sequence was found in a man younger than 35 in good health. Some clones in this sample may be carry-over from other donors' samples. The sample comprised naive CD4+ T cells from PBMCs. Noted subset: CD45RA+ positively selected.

The CDR3 sequence is CASSLGLAFYEQYF. The CDR3 coding sequence is TGCGCCAGCAGCTTAGGCCTAGCGTTCTACGAGCAGTACTTC. The chain is built from TRBV5-1 and TRBJ2-7; D perhaps matches TRBD2 (6 bases). This CDR3 comprises 14 residues. Per germline, CDR1 SGHRS and CDR2 YFSETQ. V was cut by 2 bases and J by 3 bases, with 12 bases left in between.